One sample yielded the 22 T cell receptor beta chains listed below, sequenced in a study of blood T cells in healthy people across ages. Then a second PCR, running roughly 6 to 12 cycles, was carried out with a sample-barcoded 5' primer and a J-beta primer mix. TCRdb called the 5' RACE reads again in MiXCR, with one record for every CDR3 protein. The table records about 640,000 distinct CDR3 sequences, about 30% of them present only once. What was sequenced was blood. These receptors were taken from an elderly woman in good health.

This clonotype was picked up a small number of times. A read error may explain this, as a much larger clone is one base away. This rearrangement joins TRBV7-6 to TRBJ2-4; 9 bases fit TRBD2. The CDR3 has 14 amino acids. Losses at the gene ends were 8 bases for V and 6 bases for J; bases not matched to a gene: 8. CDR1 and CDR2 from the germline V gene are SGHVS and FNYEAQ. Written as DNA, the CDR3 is TGTGCCAGCGGCCCGCGGGGGGGCGTAAACATTCAGTACTTC. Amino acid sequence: CASGPRGGVNIQYF.

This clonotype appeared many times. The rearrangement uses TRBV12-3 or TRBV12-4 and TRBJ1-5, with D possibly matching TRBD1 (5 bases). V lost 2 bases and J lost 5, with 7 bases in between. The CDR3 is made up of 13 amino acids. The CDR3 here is CASSLSGDQPQHF. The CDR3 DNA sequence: TGTGCCAGCAGTTTATCGGGGGATCAGCCCCAGCATTTT.

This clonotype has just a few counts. The CDR3 nucleotides are TGTGCCAGCAAGGGACAGGAGCTATACGAGCAGTACTTC. Translated, it gives CASKGQELYEQYF. The chain carries TRBV10-3 and TRBJ2-7, with TRBD1 matching 8 bases. Germline CDR1 and CDR2: ENHRY and SYGVKD. The J segment lost 4 bases and the V segment lost 10 bases, leaving 9 bases of the junction unmatched. The CDR3 spans 13 residues.

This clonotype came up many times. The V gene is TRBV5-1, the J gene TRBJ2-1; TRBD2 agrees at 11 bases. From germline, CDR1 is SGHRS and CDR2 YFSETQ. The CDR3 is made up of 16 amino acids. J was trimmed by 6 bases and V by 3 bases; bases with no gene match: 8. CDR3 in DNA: TGCGCCAGCAGCTACGATAGCGGGGGGGCCGGCAATGAGCAGTTCTTC. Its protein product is CASSYDSGGAGNEQFF.

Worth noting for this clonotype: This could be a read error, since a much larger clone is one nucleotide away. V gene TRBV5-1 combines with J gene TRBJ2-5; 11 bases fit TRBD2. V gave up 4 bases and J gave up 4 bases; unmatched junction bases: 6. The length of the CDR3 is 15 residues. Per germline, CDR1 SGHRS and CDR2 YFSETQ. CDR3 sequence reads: CASSPGLAVRETQYF. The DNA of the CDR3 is TGCGCCAGCAGCCCGGGACTAGCGGTGAGAGAGACCCAGTACTTC.

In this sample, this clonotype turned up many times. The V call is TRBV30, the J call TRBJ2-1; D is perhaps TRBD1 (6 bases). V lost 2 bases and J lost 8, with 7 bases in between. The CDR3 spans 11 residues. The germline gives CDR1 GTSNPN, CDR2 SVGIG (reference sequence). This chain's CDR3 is CAWSNRDEQFF. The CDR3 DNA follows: TGTGCCTGGAGTAACAGGGATGAGCAGTTCTTC.

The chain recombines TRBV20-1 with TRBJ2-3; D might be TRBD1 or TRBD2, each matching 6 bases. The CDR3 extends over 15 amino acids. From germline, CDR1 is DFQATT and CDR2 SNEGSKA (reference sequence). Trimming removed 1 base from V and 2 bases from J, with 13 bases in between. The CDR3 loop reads CSARAWGASTDTQYF. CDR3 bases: TGCAGTGCTAGAGCCTGGGGGGCTTCCACAGATACGCAGTATTTT.

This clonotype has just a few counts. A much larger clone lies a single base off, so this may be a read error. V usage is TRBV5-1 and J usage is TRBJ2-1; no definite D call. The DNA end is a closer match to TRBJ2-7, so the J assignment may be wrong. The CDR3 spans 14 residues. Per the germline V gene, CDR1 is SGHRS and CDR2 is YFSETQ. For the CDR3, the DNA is TGCGCCAGCAGCCAGACCAGAAGCCACAATGAGCAGTACTTC. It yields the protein CASSQTRSHNEQYF.

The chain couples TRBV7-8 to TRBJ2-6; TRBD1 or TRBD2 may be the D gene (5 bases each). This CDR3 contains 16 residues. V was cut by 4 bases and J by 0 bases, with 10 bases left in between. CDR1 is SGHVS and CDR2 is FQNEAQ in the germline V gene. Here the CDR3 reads CASSSRDHSGANVLTF. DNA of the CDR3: TGTGCCAGCAGCTCAAGGGACCACTCTGGGGCCAACGTCCTGACTTTC.

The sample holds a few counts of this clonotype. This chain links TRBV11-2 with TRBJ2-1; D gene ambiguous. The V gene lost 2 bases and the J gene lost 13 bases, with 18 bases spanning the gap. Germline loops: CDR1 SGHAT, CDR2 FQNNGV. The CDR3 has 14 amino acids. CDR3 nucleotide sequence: TGTGCCAGCAGCTTATGGGATCGACAAGAGACCCAGTTCTTC. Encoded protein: CASSLWDRQETQFF.

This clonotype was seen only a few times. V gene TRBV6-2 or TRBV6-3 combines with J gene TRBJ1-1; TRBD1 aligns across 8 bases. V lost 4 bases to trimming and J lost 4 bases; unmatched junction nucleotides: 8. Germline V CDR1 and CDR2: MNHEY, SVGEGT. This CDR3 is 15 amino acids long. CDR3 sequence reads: CASSSPGGRGTEAFF. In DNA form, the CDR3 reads TGTGCCAGCAGTTCACCAGGGGGCAGGGGCACTGAAGCTTTCTTT.

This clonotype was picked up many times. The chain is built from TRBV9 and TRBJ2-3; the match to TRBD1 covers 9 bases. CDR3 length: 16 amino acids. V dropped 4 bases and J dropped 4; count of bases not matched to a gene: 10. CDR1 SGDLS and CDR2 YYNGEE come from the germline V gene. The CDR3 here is CASSKQGALGADTQYF. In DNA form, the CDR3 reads TGTGCCAGCAGCAAACAGGGGGCGCTTGGTGCAGATACGCAGTATTTT.

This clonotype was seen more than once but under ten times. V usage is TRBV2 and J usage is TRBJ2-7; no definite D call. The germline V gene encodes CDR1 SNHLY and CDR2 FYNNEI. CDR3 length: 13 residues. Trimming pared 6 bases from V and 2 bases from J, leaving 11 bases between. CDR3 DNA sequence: TGTGCCAGCAGAGACGCTGAGCCCTACGAGCAGTACTTC. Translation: CASRDAEPYEQYF.

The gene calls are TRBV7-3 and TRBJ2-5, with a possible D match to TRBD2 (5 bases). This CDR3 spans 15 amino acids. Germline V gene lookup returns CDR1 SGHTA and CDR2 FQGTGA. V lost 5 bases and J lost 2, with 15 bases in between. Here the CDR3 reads CASSTGLGGQETQYF. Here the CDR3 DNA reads TGTGCCAGCAGCACCGGACTGGGCGGGCAAGAGACCCAGTACTTC.

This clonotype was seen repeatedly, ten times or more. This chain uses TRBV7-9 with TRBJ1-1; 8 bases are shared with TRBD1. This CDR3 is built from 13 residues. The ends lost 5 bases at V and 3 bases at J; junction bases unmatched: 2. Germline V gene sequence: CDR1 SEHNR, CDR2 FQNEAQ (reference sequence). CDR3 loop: CASSMDRDTEAFF. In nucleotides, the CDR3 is TGTGCCAGCAGCATGGACAGGGACACTGAAGCTTTCTTT.

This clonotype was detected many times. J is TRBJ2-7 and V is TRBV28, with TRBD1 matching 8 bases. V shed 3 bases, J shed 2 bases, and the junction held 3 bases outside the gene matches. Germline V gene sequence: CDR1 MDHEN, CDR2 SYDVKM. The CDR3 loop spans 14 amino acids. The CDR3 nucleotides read TGTGCCAGCAGTTTGGGACAGGTCGCCTACGAGCAGTACTTC. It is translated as CASSLGQVAYEQYF.

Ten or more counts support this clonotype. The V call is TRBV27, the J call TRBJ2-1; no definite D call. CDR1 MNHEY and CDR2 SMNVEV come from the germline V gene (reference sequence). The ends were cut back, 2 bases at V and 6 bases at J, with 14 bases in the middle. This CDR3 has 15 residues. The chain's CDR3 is CASSLRSSPSNEQFF. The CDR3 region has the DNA TGTGCCAGCAGTTTACGGTCTTCCCCCAGCAATGAGCAGTTCTTC.

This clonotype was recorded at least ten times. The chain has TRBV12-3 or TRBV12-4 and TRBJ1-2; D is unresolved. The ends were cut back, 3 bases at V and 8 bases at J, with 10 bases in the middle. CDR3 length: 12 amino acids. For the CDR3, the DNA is TGTGCCAGCAGTTTCGGAGGGAGCGGCTACACCTTC. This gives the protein CASSFGGSGYTF.

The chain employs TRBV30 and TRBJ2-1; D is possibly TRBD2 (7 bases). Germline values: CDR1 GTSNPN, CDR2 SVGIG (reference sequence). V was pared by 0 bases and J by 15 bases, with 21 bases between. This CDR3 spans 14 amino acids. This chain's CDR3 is CAWSVSGGGHKPFF. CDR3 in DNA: TGTGCCTGGAGTGTAAGTGGCGGGGGCCATAAGCCGTTCTTC.

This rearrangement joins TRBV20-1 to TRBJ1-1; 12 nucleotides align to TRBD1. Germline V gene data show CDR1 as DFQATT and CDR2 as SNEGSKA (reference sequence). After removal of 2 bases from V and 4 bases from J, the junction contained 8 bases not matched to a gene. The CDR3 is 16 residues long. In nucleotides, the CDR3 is TGCAGTGCTAGATCGGGACAGGGGGCATTGAGCACTGAAGCTTTCTTT. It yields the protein CSARSGQGALSTEAFF.

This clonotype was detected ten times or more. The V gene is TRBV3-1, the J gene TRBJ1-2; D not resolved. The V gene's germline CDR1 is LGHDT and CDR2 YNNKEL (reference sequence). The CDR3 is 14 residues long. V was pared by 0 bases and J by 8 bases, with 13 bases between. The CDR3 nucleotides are TGTGCCAGCAGCCAAGAGCCGGGTTTTGACGGCTACACCTTC. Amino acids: CASSQEPGFDGYTF.

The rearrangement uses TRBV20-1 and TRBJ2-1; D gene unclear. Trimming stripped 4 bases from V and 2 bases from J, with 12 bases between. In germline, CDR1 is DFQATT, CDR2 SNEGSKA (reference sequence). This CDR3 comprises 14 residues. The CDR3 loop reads CSATWEFPYNEQFF. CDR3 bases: TGCAGTGCTACATGGGAATTCCCCTACAATGAGCAGTTCTTC.